This TCR beta chain was recovered during a study of T-cell reconstitution after alpha-beta-depleted transplantation in children. General study points: TCRbeta diversity was high at day 60 in some patients (a result of surviving recipient T cells and thymic progenitors). Fresh T-cell production supplied most of the T-cell counts and diversity seen one year after transplant. Several hundred graft clones that had expanded were reportedly the source of alpha-beta T cells about two months after transplant.

The ends were cut back, 0 bases at V and 0 bases at J, with 10 bases in the middle. The V gene's germline CDR1 is SGHDT and CDR2 YYEEEE. This CDR3 spans 17 amino acids. This clonotype was detected only a few times. Its antigen is unidentified. The authors prepared the TCRbeta library with unique molecular identifiers. One entry per CDR3 protein, called by TCRdb with MiXCR from the PCR reads. The sample holds about 830,000 distinct CDR3 sequences, roughly 15% seen once. The chain combines TRBV5-6 with TRBJ2-6; D is possibly TRBD1 or TRBD2 (5 bases each). The sample here was PBMCs, mostly from graft donor cells, taken 360 days after TCRalphabeta/CD19-depleted stem cell transplant. This clonotype was sampled from a male patient younger than 18 who had a stem cell transplant for acute lymphoblastic leukemia, so the T cells may come from the graft donor. The CDR3: CASSLEGRLSGANVLTF. The CDR3 DNA reads as TGTGCCAGCAGCTTGGAGGGACGCCTCTCTGGGGCCAACGTCCTGACTTTC.